Each of the 13 T cell receptor beta chains below was sequenced from the same sample in a study of T cell responses to AZD1222 COVID-19 vaccine (dated by TCRdb to the early 2020s). The label giving this sample's time point can be read as: baseline before first vaccination. Library creation used the immunoSEQ multiplex PCR assay. Not all clones reach the TCRdb copy of this immuneACCESS table, which keeps in-frame sequences only. Checked studies attribute under half of the gap to unresolved V genes and leave the rest unexplained. This sample holds about 100,000 clones; 70% to 90% were observed only once. Approximately 18% of the sample comes from the top ten. Specimen: peripheral blood, collected on day 0 of AZD1222 vaccination. The source is an adult in good health.

The chain recombines TRBV5-1 with TRBJ1-3, with D hard to call. The ends were cut back, 0 bases at V and 8 bases at J, with 9 bases in the middle. The CDR3 totals 13 residues. Germline CDR1 SGHRS, CDR2 YFSETQ. In DNA form, the CDR3 reads TGCGCCAGCAGCTTGGGGCAGGAGGACACCATATATTTT. Its protein is CASSLGQEDTIYF.

V is TRBV7-2 and J is TRBJ2-4; 12 nucleotides line up with TRBD1. Germline V lookup: CDR1 SGHTA, CDR2 FQGNSA. The CDR3 totals 21 residues. After removal of 0 bases from V and 0 bases from J, the junction contained 12 bases not matched to a gene. The CDR3 DNA is TGTGCCAGCAGCTTAGCTCCCCGCCGGGACAGGGGGCCGGTAGCCAAAAACATTCAGTACTTC. It yields the protein CASSLAPRRDRGPVAKNIQYF.

CDR3 region: CAASQERGRNTGELFF. CDR3 DNA: TGTGCCGCCTCCCAGGAACGTGGTCGGAACACCGGGGAGCTGTTTTTT. The V call is TRBV10-3, the J call TRBJ2-2; D not certain. V shed 11 bases and J shed 1 base, with 20 bases lying between them. The CDR3 extends over 16 amino acids. The germline gives CDR1 ENHRY, CDR2 SYGVKD.

Notes on this clone: Likely a read error: the CDR3 ends without its conserved phenylalanine or tryptophan. The chain employs TRBV18 and TRBJ1-6; D uncertain. CDR1 and CDR2 from the germline V gene are KGHSH and LQKENI. This CDR3 is built from 15 residues. V dropped 5 bases and J dropped 10 bases, with 18 bases sitting between them. This CDR3 reads CASSDLGVDGSPLHL. The DNA for the CDR3 is TGTGCCAGCTCAGATCTGGGTGTAGACGGCTCACCCCTCCACCTT.

J is TRBJ1-5 and V is TRBV7-9, with D hard to call. Between the trimmed V and J ends, which lost 5 bases and 0 bases, there was a span of 17 bases. CDR3 size: 17 residues. CDR1 is SEHNR, CDR2 FQNEAQ, per germline (reference sequence). This chain's CDR3 is CASSPGRNLYSNQPQHF. CDR3 sequence (DNA): TGTGCCAGCAGCCCCGGACGGAACCTGTATAGCAATCAGCCCCAGCATTTT.

This chain uses TRBV7-8 with TRBJ2-3; no definite D call. CDR3 size: 12 residues. Trimming took off 1 base at V and 6 bases at J, with 5 bases between the two ends. The germline V gene has CDR1 SGHVS and CDR2 FQNEAQ. Here the CDR3 DNA reads TGTGCCAGCAGCTTAGGAGTCGATACGCAGTATTTT. Protein sequence: CASSLGVDTQYF.

The chain combines TRBV10-1 with TRBJ1-1; no clear D gene. Deletions cut 0 bases from V and 4 bases from J, with 9 bases between. Germline CDR1 and CDR2: WNHNN and SYGVQD (reference sequence). The CDR3 is 14 amino acids. In DNA, the CDR3 is TGCGCCAGCAGTGAGTCCAGACCGTTCACTGAAGCTTTCTTT. It is translated as CASSESRPFTEAFF.

The V and J genes are TRBV9 and TRBJ2-2; 7 bases line up with TRBD1. The CDR3 spans 15 residues. Losses at the gene ends were 4 bases for V and 0 bases for J; bases not matched to a gene: 3. The germline gives CDR1 SGDLS, CDR2 YYNGEE. CDR3 nucleotide sequence: TGTGCCAGCAGCCCCGGGACAGCGAACACCGGGGAGCTGTTTTTT. Its translation: CASSPGTANTGELFF.

This chain connects TRBV5-1 to TRBJ1-1; TRBD1 might be the D (5 bases). Trimming stripped 6 bases from V and 4 bases from J, with 16 bases between. Germline V CDR1 and CDR2: SGHRS, YFSETQ. CDR3 length equals 14 residues. The CDR3 DNA reads as TGCGCCAGCACCTTAGACAGTTCGGTCACTGAAGCTTTCTTT. It specifies CASTLDSSVTEAFF.

The V gene is TRBV4-2, the J gene TRBJ2-1; 12 nucleotides line up with TRBD2. The J segment lost 8 bases and the V segment lost 1 base, leaving 6 bases of the junction unmatched. The germline CDR1 and CDR2 sequences are LGHNA and YNFKEQ. The CDR3 spans 16 residues. CDR3 residues: CASSQVASGGAYEQFF. Written as DNA, the CDR3 is TGTGCCAGCAGCCAAGTGGCTAGCGGGGGGGCCTATGAGCAGTTCTTC.

The genes are TRBV19 and TRBJ2-3; D perhaps matches TRBD1 (6 bases). The CDR3 runs to 14 residues. V lost 10 bases and J lost 1, with 15 bases in between. Germline V lookup: CDR1 LNHDA, CDR2 SQIVND (reference sequence). Here the CDR3 DNA reads TGTGCCACCGAACAGGGAAGGGGCACAGATACGCAGTATTTT. Its protein product is CATEQGRGTDTQYF.

The chain links TRBV12-5 to TRBJ2-7, with a weak D call TRBD1 (5 bases). The germline V and J ends were trimmed by 0 bases and 2 bases, with 11 bases remaining between them. The CDR3 consists of 15 residues. Germline-derived CDR1 and CDR2 are LGHNT and FRNRAP. The CDR3 nucleotides read TGTGCTAGTGGTTTGGTAACAGGAAGACCCTACGAGCAGTACTTC. Translation: CASGLVTGRPYEQYF. Full variable domain (missing parts from reference TRBV12-5 and TRBJ2-7): DARVTQTPRHKVTEMGQEVTMRCQPILGHNTVFWYRQTMMQGLELLAYFRNRAPLDDSGMPKDRFSAEMPDATLATLKIQPSEPRDSAVYFCASGLVTGRPYEQYFGPGTRLTVT.

The rearrangement joins TRBV7-9 to TRBJ2-7; 7 nucleotides align to TRBD1. The CDR3 length is 14 residues. The germline V gene encodes CDR1 SEHNR and CDR2 FQNEAQ (reference sequence). The ends lost 6 bases at V and 5 bases at J; junction bases unmatched: 10. The CDR3 region is CASRPDRAWNEQYF. The CDR3 DNA reads TGTGCCAGCAGGCCCGACAGGGCTTGGAACGAGCAGTACTTC.